This T cell receptor (beta chain) was identified during a study of blood T cell repertoires in COVID-19. Germline V lookup: CDR1 SNHLY, CDR2 FYNNEI. This CDR3 has 11 amino acids. With 6 bases removed from V and 4 bases from J, the gap between germline ends came to 6 bases. The protocol was immunoSEQ multiplex PCR, while the TCRdb copy is restricted to in-frame clones and leaves out a portion. This sample carries 350,000 to 450,000 clones, 85% of them seen once, and the ten largest clones take 3.6%. The clonotype comes from a woman aged 18-29 years with acute or convalescent COVID-19. The chain couples TRBV2 to TRBJ1-2; the D is unclear. The sample consisted of peripheral blood. The CDR3 reads CASSPSYGYTF. CDR3 nucleotides: TGTGCCAGCAGCCCGTCCTATGGCTACACCTTC.